The text below deals with one T cell receptor beta chain. The antigen is unknown. CDR1 LNHDA and CDR2 SQIVND come from the germline V gene (reference sequence). Losses at the gene ends were 5 bases for V and 5 bases for J; bases not matched to a gene: 3. The CDR3 is 13 residues long. The sample is drawn from a study of T cell responses to AZD1222 COVID-19 vaccine. Whole-study results and caveats: Clonal diversity was possibly underestimated, and the donors were mostly white British, with more females. Baseline seropositivity characterized only six or seven AZD1222 recipients. After two AZD1222 doses, spike-specific TCR breadth and depth rose versus day 0. Researchers took repertoire samples only after the peak T cell response had come.

Only in-frame clones appear in the TCRdb table, and some are missing; sequencing was by immunoSEQ multiplex PCR. The data hold over 85,000 clones, with approximately 81% observed a single time. The starting material was peripheral blood, obtained on day 0 of AZD1222 vaccination. The chain recombines TRBV19 with TRBJ2-5, with 9 bases fitting TRBD2. This TCR derives from an adult in good health. The CDR3 here is CASSGGRAETQYF. DNA of the CDR3: TGTGCCAGTAGTGGCGGGAGGGCGGAGACCCAGTACTTC.